This TCR beta chain originates from a study of T cell repertoires in aging, cancer and after chemotherapy. Overall study results and limits: Age-matched healthy donors had significantly more diverse, less clonal blood TCR repertoires than untreated cancer patients. In each cancer cohort, median generation probability increased across chemotherapy, suggesting thymic output rebounded. In healthy donors, age-related TCR diversity loss mainly reflected lost richness.

Remarks on this clonotype: As yet, its antigen is unknown.

V was cut by 5 bases and J by 4 bases, with 15 bases left in between. From germline, CDR1 is MDHEN and CDR2 SYDVKM. This CDR3 contains 14 residues. Amplification of TCR beta used genomic DNA extracted from peripheral blood. Multiplex touch-down PCR with TRB-A/B primers amplified rearranged V-D-J TRB sequences. MiXCR, applied by TCRdb to the multiplex PCR reads, yields one record per CDR3 protein. Of under 12,000 distinct CDR3 sequences in the sample, more than 35% were seen once. The receptor's source is a human donor in good health. This chain connects TRBV28 to TRBJ2-7, with D perhaps given as TRBD1 or TRBD2 (5 bases each). Sequencing was done on a sample of blood. CDR3 protein: CASSPPAWGYEQYF. The CDR3 region has the DNA TGTGCCAGCAGTCCACCCGCATGGGGGTACGAGCAGTACTTC.